This TCR beta chain was captured in a study of blood T cell repertoires in COVID-19. Turning to the study itself: From the United States, Italy and Spain came samples of acute and convalescent COVID-19. PBMCs, B-cell-depleted T cells, or T cells were the source of the cDNA or gDNA that made up the material.

Original handling: Using reference gene primer amplification, nucleated cell counts were estimated. TCRdb keeps only in-frame clones here, not all; method: immunoSEQ multiplex PCR. D and trimming come from the DNA, and the V and J calls and clone size come from that table. The table includes around 300,000 clones, around 86% detected once. Germline V gene data show CDR1 as MNHNY and CDR2 as SVGAGI (reference sequence). CDR3 length: 13 residues. V gave up 7 bases and J gave up 6 bases; unmatched junction bases: 4. The sequenced material came from peripheral blood. This sequence originates from a man aged 50-60 years with acute or convalescent COVID-19. The chain is built from TRBV6-6 and TRBJ2-2; 8 bases align to TRBD1. The CDR3 sequence is CASKGTGPGELFF. DNA for the CDR3: TGTGCCAGCAAGGGGACAGGCCCCGGGGAGCTGTTTTTT.